Listed below are T cell receptor beta chains from one sample, sequenced in a study of T cell changes during pregnancy in multiple sclerosis. Libraries were prepared by immunoSEQ multiplex PCR; TCRdb keeps only in-frame clonotypes and omits some of them. The sample lists about 72,000 clones; roughly 89% were seen once. Source: peripheral blood, taken in the third trimester of pregnancy. The receptors come from a female donor in good health, enrolled as a control in a pregnancy study. CDR3s include the opening cysteine and the closing phenylalanine or tryptophan. The D gene is left open where the match is weak. Size tells how often a clone was seen (once, few, many) or the class of an expanded clone, and some rows leave it out.

j_gene | d_gene | abundance | v_gene | CDR3aa | CDR3nt
TRBJ2-3 | TRBD2 | - | TRBV29-1 | CSVGTSRTDTQYF | TGCAGCGTTGGGACTAGCCGCACAGATACGCAGTATTTT
TRBJ1-1 | - | - | TRBV18 | CASSPTRDTTEAFF | TGTGCCAGCTCACCAACCAGGGACACCACTGAAGCTTTCTTT
TRBJ1-2 | - | - | TRBV15 | CATSRDQNGYTF | TGTGCCACCAGCAGAGATCAAAATGGCTACACCTTC
TRBJ1-1 | - | - | TRBV18 | CASSPTYLGGNTEAFF | TGTGCCAGCTCACCAACTTATCTAGGGGGGAACACTGAAGCTTTCTTT
TRBJ1-6 | - | few | TRBV18 | CASSPGSRGSPLHF | TGTGCCAGCTCACCGGGCAGCCGCGGGTCACCCCTCCACTTT
TRBJ1-5 | - | - | TRBV18 | CASSEGDQPQHF | TGTGCCAGCTCAGAGGGGGATCAGCCCCAGCATTTT
TRBJ1-2 | - | - | TRBV7-9 | CASSLAMAADGYTF | TGTGCCAGCAGCTTAGCCATGGCGGCTGATGGCTACACCTTC
TRBJ2-5 | TRBD2 | - | TRBV5-8 | CASSFWASGDVETQYF | TGTGCCAGCAGCTTTTGGGCTAGCGGGGATGTAGAGACCCAGTACTTC
TRBJ2-3 | TRBD2 | - | TRBV2 | CASSDASGGDTDTQYF | TGTGCCAGCAGTGATGCCTCGGGGGGGGACACAGATACGCAGTATTTT
TRBJ1-2 | - | once | TRBV5-1 | CASSLGDNYGYTF | TGCGCCAGCAGCTTGGGAGATAACTATGGCTACACCTTC
TRBJ1-2 | TRBD1 | - | TRBV5-1 | CASSPAITGQGYGYTF | TGCGCCAGCAGCCCGGCTATCACGGGACAGGGGTATGGCTACACCTTC
TRBJ2-7 | - | - | TRBV7-2 | CASSPGDRLRYEQYF | TGTGCCAGCAGCCCTGGCGACAGGTTGAGGTACGAGCAGTACTTC
TRBJ1-1 | TRBD1 | - | TRBV27 | CASSEGLRDRDMNTEAFF | TGTGCCAGCAGTGAAGGCCTCCGGGACAGGGACATGAACACTGAAGCTTTCTTT
TRBJ2-3 | TRBD1 | - | TRBV2 | CASRRTGLSTDTQYF | TGTGCCAGCCGTCGGACAGGGCTAAGCACAGATACGCAGTATTTT
TRBJ2-1 | - | - | TRBV7-2 | CASSLSNNEQFF | TGTGCCAGCAGCTTATCAAACAATGAGCAGTTCTTC
TRBJ1-1 | - | - | TRBV13 | CASSLGDSMNTEAFF | TGTGCCAGCAGCTTAGGGGACAGTATGAACACTGAAGCTTTCTTT
TRBJ1-1 | - | - | TRBV6-5 | CASSSVLMTEAFF | TGTGCCAGCAGTTCGGTGCTTATGACTGAAGCTTTCTTT
TRBJ2-7 | - | - | TRBV6-5 | CASSYSWAVSYEQYF | TGTGCCAGCAGTTACTCATGGGCTGTATCCTACGAGCAGTACTTC
TRBJ2-2 | - | - | TRBV2 | CASSEWVGAGELFF | TGTGCCAGCAGTGAATGGGTGGGCGCCGGGGAGCTGTTTTTT
TRBJ1-2 | - | - | TRBV6-1 | CASSEVGTHIDYTF | TGTGCCAGCAGTGAAGTAGGGACACACATCGACTACACCTTC
TRBJ1-3 | - | - | TRBV7-9 | CASSPGGRDPYF | TGTGCCAGCAGCCCCGGGGGACGAGACCCTTATTTT
TRBJ2-7 | - | - | TRBV5-1 | CASSPLGTAEEEQYF | TGCGCCAGCAGCCCCTTGGGTACCGCGGAGGAGGAGCAGTACTTC
TRBJ2-5 | TRBD2 | - | TRBV11-2 | CASSLHLAGGPGETQYF | TGTGCCAGCAGCCTTCACCTAGCGGGAGGGCCAGGAGAGACCCAGTACTTC
TRBJ2-7 | TRBD1 | - | TRBV28 | CASSFPDRGFYEQYF | TGTGCCAGCAGTTTCCCTGACAGGGGATTCTACGAGCAGTACTTC
TRBJ1-2 | - | - | TRBV30 | CAWSRGGPTYGYTF | TGTGCCTGGAGTAGGGGGGGCCCGACCTATGGCTACACCTTC
TRBJ1-1 | - | few | TRBV4-3 | CASSQDYRGTEAFF | TGCGCCAGCAGCCAAGACTATAGGGGCACTGAAGCTTTCTTT
TRBJ1-1 | - | - | TRBV7-2 | CASSLQTPTLRVTNTEAFF | TGTGCCAGCAGCTTACAGACCCCGACCCTACGGGTGACTAACACTGAAGCTTTCTTT
TRBJ2-5 | - | - | TRBV19 | CASRGSGTQETQYF | TGTGCCAGTAGGGGGAGCGGAACTCAAGAGACCCAGTACTTC
TRBJ2-7 | TRBD1 | - | TRBV5-1 | CASSLVAGGYSYEQYF | TGCGCCAGCAGCTTGGTAGCAGGGGGCTACTCCTACGAGCAGTACTTC
TRBJ2-2 | TRBD1 | - | TRBV27 | CASSPDRGPAGELFF | TGTGCCAGCAGTCCGGACAGGGGGCCGGCCGGGGAGCTGTTTTTT
TRBJ1-1 | - | - | TRBV28 | CASSFSERRTEAFF | TGTGCCAGCAGTTTTAGTGAGAGGAGGACTGAAGCTTTCTTT
TRBJ2-5 | - | - | TRBV6-4 | CASSRGPEETQYF | TGTGCCAGCAGTAGGGGTCCCGAAGAGACCCAGTACTTC
TRBJ1-6 | - | - | TRBV6-5 | CASRRLSSYNSPLHF | TGTGCCAGCAGGCGACTCAGCTCCTATAATTCACCCCTCCACTTT
TRBJ1-2 | TRBD1 | once | TRBV4-3 | CASSFEGALYGYTF | TGCGCCAGCAGTTTCGAGGGGGCACTCTATGGCTACACCTTC
TRBJ1-5 | - | - | TRBV5-8 | CASSLSIRGNQPQHF | TGTGCCAGCAGCCTTTCCATCCGGGGAAATCAGCCCCAGCATTTT